This T cell receptor (beta chain) was documented in a study of T cell repertoires in cytomegalovirus infection. The wider study: Through public TCR beta signatures, both CMV infection and matching HLA type were indicated.

In the case of this clonotype: Its matching antigen is unknown.

The V gene's germline CDR1 is MNHEY and CDR2 SMNVEV (reference sequence). The V end was cut by 2 bases, the J end by 1 base, with 8 bases between. The CDR3 contains 14 residues. TCRdb reanalysed the reads using MiXCR and keeps one entry per CDR3 protein. The table includes more than 35,000 distinct CDR3 sequences, about 48% detected once. This chain joins TRBV27 and TRBJ1-1; D unresolved. The sequence was obtained from a human donor in good health (CMV status not recorded). Some clones in this sample may be carry-over from other donors' samples. The sample here was CD8+ T cells from cultured PBMCs, taken from culture after CMV antigen stimulation. The chain's CDR3 is CASSLGQENTEAFF. The DNA of the CDR3 is TGTGCCAGCAGTTTAGGTCAGGAGAACACTGAAGCTTTCTTT.